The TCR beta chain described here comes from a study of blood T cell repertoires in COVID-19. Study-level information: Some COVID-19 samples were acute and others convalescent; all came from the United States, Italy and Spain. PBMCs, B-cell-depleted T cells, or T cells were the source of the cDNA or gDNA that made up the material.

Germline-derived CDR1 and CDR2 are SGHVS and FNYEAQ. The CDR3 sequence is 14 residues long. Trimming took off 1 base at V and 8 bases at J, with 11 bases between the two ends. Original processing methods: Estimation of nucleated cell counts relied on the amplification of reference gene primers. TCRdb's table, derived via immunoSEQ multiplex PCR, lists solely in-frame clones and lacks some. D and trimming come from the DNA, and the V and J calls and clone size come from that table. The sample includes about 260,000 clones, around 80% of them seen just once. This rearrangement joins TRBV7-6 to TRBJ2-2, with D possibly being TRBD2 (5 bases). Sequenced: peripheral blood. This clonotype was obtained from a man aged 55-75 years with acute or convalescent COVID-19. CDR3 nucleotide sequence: TGTGCCAGCAGCTTAGGGCTAGCTCGGGGGGAGCTGTTTTTT. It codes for CASSLGLARGELFF.